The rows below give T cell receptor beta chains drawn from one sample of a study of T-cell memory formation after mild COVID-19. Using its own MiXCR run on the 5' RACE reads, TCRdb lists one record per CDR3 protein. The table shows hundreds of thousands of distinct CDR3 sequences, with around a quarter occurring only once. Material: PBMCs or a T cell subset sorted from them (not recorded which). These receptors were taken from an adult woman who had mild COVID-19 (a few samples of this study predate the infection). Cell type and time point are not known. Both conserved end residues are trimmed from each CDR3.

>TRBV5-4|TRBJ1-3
ASSLEGPAGNTIY
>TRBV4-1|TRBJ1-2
ASSQEGRGGYGYT
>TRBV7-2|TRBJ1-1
ASSLALGGNTEAF
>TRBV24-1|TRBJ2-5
ATSDLTGAGETQY
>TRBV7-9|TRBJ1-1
ASSHREGRTEAF
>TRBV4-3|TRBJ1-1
ASSQGQGIGEAF
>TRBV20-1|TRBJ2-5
SARWSRGAGETQY
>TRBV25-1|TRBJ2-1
ASSLSIAGDSYNEQF
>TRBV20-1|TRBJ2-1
SARDRLLAGANNEQF
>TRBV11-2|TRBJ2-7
ASSLLRDRGYEQY
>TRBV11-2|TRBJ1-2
ASSLYRGWDYGYT
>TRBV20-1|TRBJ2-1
SAIIAGGPNEQF
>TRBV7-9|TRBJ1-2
ASSLARQGHGYT
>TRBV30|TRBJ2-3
ASSRKGLAGDNTQY
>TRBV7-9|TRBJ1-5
ASSLAGTQPQH
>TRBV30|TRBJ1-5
AWSVRENQPQH
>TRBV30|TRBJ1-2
AWSARRGDGYT
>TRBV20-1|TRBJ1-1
SATNKDTEAF
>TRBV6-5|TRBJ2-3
ASSYGLAGDTQY
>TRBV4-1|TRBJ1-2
ASSPREDGYGYT
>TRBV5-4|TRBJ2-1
ASSSDGETYNEQF
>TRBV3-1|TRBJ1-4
ASSDRVTNEKLF
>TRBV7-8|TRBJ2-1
ASTHGLPRVVNEQF
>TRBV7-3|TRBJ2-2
ASSLTENTGELF
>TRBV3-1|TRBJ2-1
ASSRRVAEQF
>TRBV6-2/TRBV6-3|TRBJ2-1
ASSYGARKVYNEQF
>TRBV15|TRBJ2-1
ATSRGVAGENEQF
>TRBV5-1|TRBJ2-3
ASSYLAGLAKDTQY
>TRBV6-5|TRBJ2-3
ASTSTDTQY
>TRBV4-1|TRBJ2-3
ASSQDLAASTDTQY
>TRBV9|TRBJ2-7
ASSEKVAGVYEQY
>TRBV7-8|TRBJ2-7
ASSTSWRGDYEQY
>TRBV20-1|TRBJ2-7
SADGLAGLSGNPYEQY
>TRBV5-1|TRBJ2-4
ASSLASPSQNIQY
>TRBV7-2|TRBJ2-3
ASSPLGLAASTDTQY
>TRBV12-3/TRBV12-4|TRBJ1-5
ASSLGVRGRGQPQH
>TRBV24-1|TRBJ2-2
ATSDPPGQNTGELF
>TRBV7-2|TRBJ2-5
ASSLFWGVGETQY
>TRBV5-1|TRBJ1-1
ASSLPGQGNTNTEAF
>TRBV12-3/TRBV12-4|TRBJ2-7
ASSPGQAGTPFGEQY
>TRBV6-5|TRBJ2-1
ASSYMVGSIDEQF
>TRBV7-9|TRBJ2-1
ASSHKGQSYNEQF
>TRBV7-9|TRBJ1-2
ASSLEGDYGYT
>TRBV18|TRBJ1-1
ASSPRQGKNTEAF
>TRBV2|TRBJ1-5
ASRPQGKPGQPQH
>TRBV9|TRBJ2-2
ASSVVGGELF
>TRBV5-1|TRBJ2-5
ASSLLQGIGQETQY